Listed below are T cell receptor beta chains from one sample, sequenced in a study of T cell responses to AZD1222 COVID-19 vaccine. Produced via immunoSEQ multiplex PCR; TCRdb's table is partial and in-frame only. Of more than 140,000 clones listed, roughly 93% are singletons. Sequences were derived from peripheral blood, sampled on day 0 of MenACWY control vaccination. The receptors originated from an adult in good health. Both conserved end residues are part of each CDR3. The D gene is left open where the match is weak. Some rows have no size entry. The others give once, few or many, or a class for an expanded clone.

TRBJ2-7 TRBV27 TRBD2 - CASSLGTTYEQYF TGTGCCAGCAGTTTAGGGACTACCTACGAGCAGTACTTC
TRBJ2-5 TRBV4-2 - - CASSQSGLRGETQYF TGTGCCAGCAGCCAAAGTGGACTACGGGGAGAGACCCAGTACTTC
TRBJ2-7 TRBV27 - - CASSSLQGGEQYF TGTGCCAGCAGTTCACTTCAGGGTGGTGAGCAGTACTTC
TRBJ2-7 TRBV12-3/TRBV12-4 - - CASSSNSYEQYF TGTGCCAGCAGCTCAAACAGTTACGAGCAGTACTTC
TRBJ2-1 TRBV7-3 - - CASGSSYNEQFF TGTGCCAGCGGGAGCTCCTACAATGAGCAGTTCTTC
TRBJ1-6 TRBV27 TRBD1 - CASSLGQATNSPLHF TGTGCCAGCAGTTTAGGACAGGCGACCAATTCACCCCTCCACTTT
TRBJ1-1 TRBV11-3 - - CASSPRSGPVTEAFF TGTGCCAGCAGCCCAAGAAGTGGTCCCGTCACTGAAGCTTTCTTT
TRBJ1-1 TRBV5-1 TRBD1 - CASSLVQGALNVEAFF TGCGCCAGCAGCTTGGTACAGGGGGCGCTTAATGTTGAAGCTTTCTTT
TRBJ1-5 TRBV7-2 - once CASSPGPTGPLGNQPQHF TGTGCCAGCAGCCCCGGGCCGACAGGCCCCTTGGGCAATCAGCCCCAGCATTTT
TRBJ1-5 TRBV19 - - CASSIASNQPQHF TGTGCCAGTAGTATCGCTAGCAATCAGCCCCAGCATTTT
TRBJ2-7 TRBV18 TRBD1 - CASSLAPTGTDEQYF TGTGCCAGCTCACTAGCCCCGACAGGGACCGACGAGCAGTACTTC
TRBJ1-5 TRBV6-2/TRBV6-3 - - CASSPNGGKQPQHF TGTGCCAGCAGCCCGAATGGGGGCAAGCAGCCCCAGCATTTT
TRBJ1-5 TRBV29-1 - - CSVAGPAIDQPQHF TGCAGCGTTGCCGGGCCAGCGATCGATCAGCCCCAGCATTTT
TRBJ2-1 TRBV6-4 - - CASSDAGGGYNEQFF TGTGCCAGCAGTGACGCAGGGGGAGGCTACAATGAGCAGTTCTTC
TRBJ1-1 TRBV6-1 - - CASSEYGRATEAFF TGTGCCAGCAGTGAATATGGGAGGGCAACTGAAGCTTTCTTT
TRBJ1-6 TRBV27 TRBD1 - CASRDSPGQPNSPLHF TGTGCCAGCAGGGACTCTCCGGGACAGCCCAATTCACCCCTCCACTTT
TRBJ1-1 TRBV5-6 - - CASSLAGTNTEAFF TGTGCCAGCAGCTTAGCCGGGACGAACACTGAAGCTTTCTTT
TRBJ1-4 TRBV6-6 - once CASMRSANEKLFF TGTGCCAGCATGAGGTCGGCGAATGAAAAACTGTTTTTT
TRBJ2-7 TRBV2 TRBD2 - CASSGGGGPGEQYF TGTGCCAGCAGTGGGGGGGGAGGACCGGGCGAGCAGTACTTC
TRBJ2-2 TRBV6-5 TRBD1 - CASRRQGEIGELFF TGTGCCAGCAGGAGACAGGGGGAAATCGGGGAGCTGTTTTTT
TRBJ1-2 TRBV24-1 - - CATSPQYGYTF TGTGCCACCAGTCCCCAGTATGGCTACACCTTC
TRBJ2-7 TRBV4-2 TRBD1 - CASSPTGTGGIEQYF TGTGCCAGCAGCCCCACCGGGACAGGAGGAATCGAGCAGTACTTC
TRBJ1-3 TRBV3-1/TRBV3-2 - - CASSQVPGPGNTIYF TGTGCCAGCAGCCAAGTTCCAGGTCCAGGAAACACCATATATTTT
TRBJ1-1 TRBV7-6 TRBD1 - CASSWTGEAFF TGTGCCAGCTCCTGGACAGGAGAAGCTTTCTTT
TRBJ2-5 TRBV24-1 - - CATSDLEETQYF TGTGCCACCAGTGATTTGGAGGAGACCCAGTACTTC
TRBJ1-1 TRBV24-1 - - CATSDPGLPEAFF TGTGCCACCAGTGATCCTGGGTTACCTGAAGCTTTCTTT
TRBJ2-7 TRBV27 - once CASSSDWALEQYF TGTGCCAGCAGTTCGGACTGGGCCTTGGAGCAGTACTTC
TRBJ2-4 TRBV2 - - CASSEDLAKNIQYF TGTGCCAGCAGTGAAGATCTAGCCAAAAACATTCAGTACTTC
TRBJ2-3 TRBV19 - - CASSTGPTDTQYF TGTGCCAGTAGTACTGGGCCCACAGATACGCAGTATTTT
TRBJ2-7 TRBV5-6 - once CASSLAILDYEQYF TGTGCCAGCAGCTTGGCCATTTTAGACTACGAGCAGTACTTC
TRBJ1-6 TRBV2 - - CATGAGKRENSPLHF TGTGCCACCGGGGCAGGCAAAAGAGAGAATTCACCCCTCCACTTT
TRBJ1-4 TRBV19 - - CASSWASGREKLFF TGTGCCAGTAGTTGGGCTTCTGGAAGGGAAAAACTGTTTTTT
TRBJ2-7 TRBV18 TRBD2 - CASSPRGLAGGNEQYF TGTGCCAGCTCACCACGGGGACTAGCGGGGGGCAACGAGCAGTACTTC
TRBJ2-7 TRBV27 - - CASSLRTAYEQYF TGTGCCAGCAGTTTAAGGACAGCCTACGAGCAGTACTTC
TRBJ1-1 TRBV19 - - CASSIVVGVLNTEAFF TGTGCCAGTAGTATAGTGGTTGGGGTCTTGAACACTGAAGCTTTCTTT
TRBJ2-1 TRBV7-8 - - CASSLAWSSAYNEQFF TGTGCCAGCAGCTTAGCATGGTCTAGCGCCTACAATGAGCAGTTCTTC
TRBJ1-4 TRBV18 - - CASSPPGRATNEKLFF TGTGCCAGCTCACCTCCTGGACGTGCAACTAATGAAAAACTGTTTTTT